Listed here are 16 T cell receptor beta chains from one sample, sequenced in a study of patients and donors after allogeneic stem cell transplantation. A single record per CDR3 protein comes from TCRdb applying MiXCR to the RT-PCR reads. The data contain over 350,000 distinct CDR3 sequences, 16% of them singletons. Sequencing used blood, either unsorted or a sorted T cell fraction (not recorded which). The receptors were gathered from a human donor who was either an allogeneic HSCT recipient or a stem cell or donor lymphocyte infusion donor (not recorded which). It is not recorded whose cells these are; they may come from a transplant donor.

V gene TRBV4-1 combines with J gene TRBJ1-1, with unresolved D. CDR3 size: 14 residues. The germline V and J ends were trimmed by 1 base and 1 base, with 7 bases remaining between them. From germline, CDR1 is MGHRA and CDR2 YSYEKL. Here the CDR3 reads CASSQGAGNTEAFF. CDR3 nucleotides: TGCGCCAGCAGCCAAGGGGCAGGGAACACTGAAGCTTTCTTT.

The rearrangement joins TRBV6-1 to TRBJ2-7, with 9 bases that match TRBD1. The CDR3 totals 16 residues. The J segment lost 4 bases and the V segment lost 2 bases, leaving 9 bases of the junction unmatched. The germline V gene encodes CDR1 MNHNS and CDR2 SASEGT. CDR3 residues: CASSESGTGPGYEQYF. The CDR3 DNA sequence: TGTGCCAGCAGTGAAAGCGGGACAGGGCCAGGTTACGAGCAGTACTTC.

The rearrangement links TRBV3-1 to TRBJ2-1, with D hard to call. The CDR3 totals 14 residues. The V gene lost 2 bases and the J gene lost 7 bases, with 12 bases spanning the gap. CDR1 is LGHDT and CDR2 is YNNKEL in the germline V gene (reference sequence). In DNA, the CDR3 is TGTGCCAGCAGCCAAAATTGGGCCATTAATGAGCAGTTCTTC. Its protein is CASSQNWAINEQFF.

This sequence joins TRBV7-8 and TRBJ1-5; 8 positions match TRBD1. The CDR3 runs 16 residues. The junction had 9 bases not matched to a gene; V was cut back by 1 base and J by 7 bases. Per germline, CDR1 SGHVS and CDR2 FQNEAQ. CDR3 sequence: CASSLEGQGAWQPQHF. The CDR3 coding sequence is TGTGCCAGCAGCTTAGAGGGGCAGGGGGCTTGGCAGCCCCAGCATTTT.

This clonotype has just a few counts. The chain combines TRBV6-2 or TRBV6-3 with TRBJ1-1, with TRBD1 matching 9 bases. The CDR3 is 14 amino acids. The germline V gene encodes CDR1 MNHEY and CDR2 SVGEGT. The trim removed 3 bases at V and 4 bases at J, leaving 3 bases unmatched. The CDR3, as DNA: TGTGCCAGCAGTTATGTGACAGGGGGCACTGAAGCTTTCTTT. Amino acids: CASSYVTGGTEAFF.

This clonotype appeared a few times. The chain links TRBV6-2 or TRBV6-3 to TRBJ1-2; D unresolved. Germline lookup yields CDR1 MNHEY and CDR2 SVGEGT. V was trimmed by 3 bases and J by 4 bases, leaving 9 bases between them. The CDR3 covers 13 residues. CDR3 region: CASSYGYGYGYTF. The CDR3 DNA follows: TGTGCCAGCAGTTATGGGTACGGCTATGGCTACACCTTC.

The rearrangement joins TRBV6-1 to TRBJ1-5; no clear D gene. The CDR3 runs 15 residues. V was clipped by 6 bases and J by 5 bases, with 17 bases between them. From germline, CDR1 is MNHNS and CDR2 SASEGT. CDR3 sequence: CASRLWRTSDQPQHF. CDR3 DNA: TGTGCCAGCAGGTTGTGGAGGACTTCGGATCAGCCCCAGCATTTT.

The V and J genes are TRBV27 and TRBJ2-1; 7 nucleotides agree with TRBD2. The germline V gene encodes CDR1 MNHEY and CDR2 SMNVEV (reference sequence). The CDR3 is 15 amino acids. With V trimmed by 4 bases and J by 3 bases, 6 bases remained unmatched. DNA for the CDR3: TGTGCCAGCAGTTCGCGGGAGAGGCTCTACAATGAGCAGTTCTTC. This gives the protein CASSSRERLYNEQFF.

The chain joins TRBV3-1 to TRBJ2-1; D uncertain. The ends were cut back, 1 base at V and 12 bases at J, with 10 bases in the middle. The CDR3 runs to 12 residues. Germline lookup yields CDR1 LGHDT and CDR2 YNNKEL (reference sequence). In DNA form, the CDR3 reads TGTGCCAGCAGCCAAGGGCTTAGGTGGCAGTTCTTC. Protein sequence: CASSQGLRWQFF.

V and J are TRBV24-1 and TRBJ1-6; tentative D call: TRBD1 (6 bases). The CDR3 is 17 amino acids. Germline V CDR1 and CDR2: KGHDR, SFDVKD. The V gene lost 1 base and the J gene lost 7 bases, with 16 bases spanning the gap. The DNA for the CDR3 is TGTGCCACCAGTGATTTCTCTATGACAGGCTCAAATTCACCCCTCCACTTT. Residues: CATSDFSMTGSNSPLHF.

The DNA for the CDR3 is TGTGCCAGCAGCGTAGACCGGGTCTTAGGGGGCAATCAGCCCCAGCATTTT. Encoded protein: CASSVDRVLGGNQPQHF. The rearrangement joins TRBV12-3 or TRBV12-4 to TRBJ1-5, with TRBD1 as a possible D gene (5 bases). This CDR3 contains 17 residues. The V end lost 6 bases, the J end lost 2 bases, and 20 bases lay between the germline ends.

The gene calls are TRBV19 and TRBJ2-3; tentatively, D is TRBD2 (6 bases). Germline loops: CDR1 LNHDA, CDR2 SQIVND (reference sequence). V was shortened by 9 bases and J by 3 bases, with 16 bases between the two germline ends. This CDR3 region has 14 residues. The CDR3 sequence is CASSGEPITDTQYF. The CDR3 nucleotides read TGTGCCAGCTCGGGGGAACCCATAACAGATACGCAGTATTTT.

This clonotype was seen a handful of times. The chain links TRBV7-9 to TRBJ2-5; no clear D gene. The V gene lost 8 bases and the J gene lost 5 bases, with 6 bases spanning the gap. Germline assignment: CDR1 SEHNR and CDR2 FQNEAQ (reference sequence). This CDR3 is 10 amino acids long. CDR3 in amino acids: CASATETQYF. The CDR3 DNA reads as TGTGCCAGCGCAACGGAGACCCAGTACTTC.

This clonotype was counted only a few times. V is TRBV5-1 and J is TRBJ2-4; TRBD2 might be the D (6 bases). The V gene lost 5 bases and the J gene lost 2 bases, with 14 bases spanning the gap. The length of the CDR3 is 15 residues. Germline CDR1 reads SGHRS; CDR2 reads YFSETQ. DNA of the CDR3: TGCGCCAGCAGTCCGGTCGGGGGATCCAAAAACATTCAGTACTTC. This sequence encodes CASSPVGGSKNIQYF.

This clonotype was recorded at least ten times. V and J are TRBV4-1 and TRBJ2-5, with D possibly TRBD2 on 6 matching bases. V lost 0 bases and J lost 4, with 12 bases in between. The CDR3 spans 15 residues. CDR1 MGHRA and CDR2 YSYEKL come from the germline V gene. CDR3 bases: TGCGCCAGCAGCCAAGAAGGATGGAGGGGAGAGACCCAGTACTTC. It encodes CASSQEGWRGETQYF.

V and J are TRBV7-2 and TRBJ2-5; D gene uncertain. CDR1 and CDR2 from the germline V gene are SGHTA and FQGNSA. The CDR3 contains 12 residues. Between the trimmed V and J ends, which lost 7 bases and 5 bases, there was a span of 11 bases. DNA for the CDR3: TGTGCCAGCACCCGGATTCAGGAGACCCAGTACTTC. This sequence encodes CASTRIQETQYF. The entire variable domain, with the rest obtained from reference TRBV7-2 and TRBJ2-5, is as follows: GAGVSQSPSNKVTEKGKDVELRCDPISGHTALYWYRQSLGQGLEFLIYFQGNSAPDKSGLPSDRFSAERTGGSVSTLTIQRTQQEDSAVYLCASTRIQETQYFGPGTRLLVL.